This TCR beta chain was documented in a study of blood T cells in healthy people across ages. The CDR3 has 15 amino acids. Germline assignment: CDR1 SGHRS and CDR2 YFSETQ. Combining a sample-barcoded 5' primer with a J-beta primer mix, a second PCR ran for roughly 7 to 11 cycles. MiXCR, run by TCRdb on the 5' RACE reads, gives a single entry per CDR3 protein. The sample shows over 600,000 distinct CDR3 sequences, 21% of them seen only once. Notes on this clonotype: A junction end diverges from the germline sequence, so it may reflect a read error.

The sequencing input was blood. This TCR derives from a man aged 70-80 years in good health. This sequence joins TRBV5-1 and TRBJ2-5, with 9 nucleotides matching TRBD1. CDR3 bases: TGCGCCGGCAGCTTGGGACAGGGAACGGCAGAGACCCAGTACTTC. Residues: CAGSLGQGTAETQYF.